Shown below are 7 T cell receptor beta chains from a single sample sequenced in a study of shared clonotypes between healthy human individuals. Libraries were prepared by immunoSEQ multiplex PCR; TCRdb keeps only in-frame clonotypes and omits some of them. The sample has some 980,000 clones, more than 75% seen once; the top ten hold 1.5%. What was sequenced was memory CD4+ T cells sorted from blood. Specified subset: CD45RA-negative fraction. The receptors shown here come from a man younger than 35 in good health.

This chain joins TRBV27 and TRBJ1-4; no reliable D call. Germline V gene lookup returns CDR1 MNHEY and CDR2 SMNVEV (reference sequence). The V end was cut by 5 bases, the J end by 4 bases, with 11 bases between. The CDR3 consists of 14 residues. CDR3 amino acids: CASSDTWGNEKLFF. CDR3 DNA: TGTGCCAGCAGTGACACATGGGGTAATGAAAAACTGTTTTTT. The variable domain in full, completed from reference TRBV27 and TRBJ1-4, reads EAQVTQNPRYLITVTGKKLTVTCSQNMNHEYMSWYRQDPGLGLRQIYYSMNVEVTDKGDVPEGYKVSRKEKRNFPLILESPSPNQTSLYFCASSDTWGNEKLFFGSGTQLSVL.

The V and J genes are TRBV19 and TRBJ1-5, with D perhaps matching TRBD1 (5 bases). Germline lookup yields CDR1 LNHDA and CDR2 SQIVND (reference sequence). CDR3 length: 13 amino acids. Trimming took off 10 bases at V and 7 bases at J, with 17 bases between the two ends. The CDR3 DNA reads TGTGCCACCGCCCAGGGTGGAAGACAGCCCCAGCATTTT. As protein: CATAQGGRQPQHF.

The CDR3 region has the DNA TGTGCCAGCAGCAAGGGACAGGGCCCTTTCATTCAGTACTTC. This gives the protein CASSKGQGPFIQYF. The gene calls are TRBV7-2 and TRBJ2-4; 9 bases are a match to TRBD1. The CDR3 spans 14 residues. The germline gives CDR1 SGHTA, CDR2 FQGNSA. The ends lost 5 bases at V and 9 bases at J; junction bases unmatched: 8.

This clone was recorded once. The genes are TRBV5-4 and TRBJ1-3, with D unclear. CDR1 SGHNT and CDR2 YYREEE come from the germline V gene (reference sequence). The CDR3 has 14 residues. V was pared by 4 bases and J by 4 bases, with 12 bases between. As DNA, the CDR3 is TGTGCCAGCAGCCCGGGTGGCCTCGGAAACACCATATATTTT. Translating it yields CASSPGGLGNTIYF.

This clone was seen once. V gene TRBV10-1 combines with J gene TRBJ2-3, with D unclear. Trimming shortened V by 2 bases and J by 6 bases, and 12 bases separated the two germline ends. CDR1 WNHNN and CDR2 SYGVQD come from the germline V gene (reference sequence). This CDR3 spans 14 amino acids. CDR3 in amino acids: CASSEGRVSDTQYF. The CDR3 DNA reads TGCGCCAGCAGTGAGGGAAGGGTTTCGGATACGCAGTATTTT.

This chain links TRBV6-1 with TRBJ1-3; D gene uncertain. V gave up 8 bases and J gave up 0 bases, with 14 bases separating them. Germline values: CDR1 MNHNS, CDR2 SASEGT. The CDR3 covers 15 residues. The CDR3 loop is CASSIWGDSGNTIYF. For the CDR3, the DNA is TGTGCCAGCTCAATTTGGGGTGACTCTGGAAACACCATATATTTT.

The rearrangement uses TRBV7-9 and TRBJ2-2; D unclear. The V end lost 7 bases, the J end lost 7 bases, and 22 bases lay between the germline ends. The germline V gene has CDR1 SEHNR and CDR2 FQNEAQ (reference sequence). There are 16 residues in the CDR3. As DNA, the CDR3 is TGTGCCAGCACCGAATATCGGGCCCCCGGTGGCGGGGAGCTGTTTTTT. It translates to CASTEYRAPGGGELFF. Combining the CDR3 with reference TRBV7-9 and TRBJ2-2 gives the whole variable domain DTGVSQNPRHKITKRGQNVTFRCDPISEHNRLYWYRQTLGQGPEFLTYFQNEAQLEKSRLLSDRFSAERPKGSFSTLEIQRTEQGDSAMYLCASTEYRAPGGGELFFGEGSRLTVL.